The clone carrying this TCR beta chain was picked up one time. As yet, its antigen is unknown. The sample belongs to a study of cytomegalovirus exposure and HLA in healthy donors. Study-wide results and limits: What a later analysis reportedly showed was that an Asian-associated ancestry cluster had fewer N-insertions than the roughly 670-donor mean.

The donors comprised healthy bone marrow donors. The PCR ran on 60 Vbeta and 13 Jbeta primers. Profiling relied on immunoSEQ multiplex PCR, and the TCRdb table lists in-frame clones only, not all of them. The profile shows about 57,000 clones, approximately 75% of them singletons. V dropped 4 bases and J dropped 0 bases, with 14 bases sitting between them. The V gene's germline CDR1 is SGDLS and CDR2 YYNGEE. This CDR3 contains 15 residues. The sequenced sample consisted of PBMCs. The genes are TRBV9 and TRBJ2-7; tentative D call: TRBD2 (5 bases). The clonotype originates from a man between 25 and 39 years old in good health and CMV-seropositive. The DNA for the CDR3 is TGTGCCAGCAGCACAGAGGGCGGAAGCTCCTACGAGCAGTACTTC. Its protein is CASSTEGGSSYEQYF.